These 23 T cell receptor beta chains originate from one sample sequenced in a study of blood T cell repertoires in COVID-19. Produced via immunoSEQ multiplex PCR; TCRdb's table is partial and in-frame only. The profile shows fewer than 110,000 clones, around 88% of them singletons. Sequenced input: peripheral blood. The receptor source for this set is a man aged 45-65 years with active or convalescent COVID-19.

V gene TRBV5-1 combines with J gene TRBJ2-7, with 11 bases lining up with TRBD2. Trimming removed 4 bases from V and 3 bases from J; junction bases left unmatched: 3. This CDR3 is 14 amino acids long. Germline V lookup: CDR1 SGHRS, CDR2 YFSETQ. Here the CDR3 reads CASSEGLAVYEQYF. The CDR3 DNA sequence: TGCGCCAGCAGCGAGGGACTAGCGGTCTACGAGCAGTACTTC.

The chain employs TRBV27 and TRBJ2-1, with 15 bases identical to TRBD2. The CDR3 is 20 amino acids. J lost 7 bases, V lost 10 bases, and 23 bases had no gene match. CDR1 MNHEY and CDR2 SMNVEV come from the germline V gene (reference sequence). DNA for the CDR3: TGTGCCATAAACCCTATTGGGACTAGCGGGAGGTCGGCGATAGGGAATGAGCAGTTCTTC. This translates into CAINPIGTSGRSAIGNEQFF.

The CDR3 is CASSWDILNYGYTF. CDR3 nucleotides: TGTGCCAGCAGCTGGGACATCCTTAACTATGGCTACACCTTC. The chain couples TRBV7-2 to TRBJ1-2; a possible D gene is TRBD1 (6 bases). This CDR3 spans 14 amino acids. CDR1 is SGHTA, CDR2 FQGNSA, per germline. Trimming shortened V by 4 bases and J by 1 base, and 10 bases separated the two germline ends.

The V call is TRBV6-5, the J call TRBJ2-7, with D possibly matching TRBD2 (5 bases). The CDR3 is 13 amino acids. V lost 5 bases and J 3 bases, leaving 11 bases between the germline ends. Germline V gene lookup returns CDR1 MNHEY and CDR2 SVGAGI. CDR3 DNA sequence: TGTGCCAGCAGTAGGGAGTTCAACTACGAGCAGTACTTC. Protein product: CASSREFNYEQYF.

V is TRBV19 and J is TRBJ1-6; 7 bases map to TRBD1. The length of the CDR3 is 14 residues. The ends lost 4 bases at V and 10 bases at J; junction bases unmatched: 7. Germline V CDR1 and CDR2: LNHDA, SQIVND (reference sequence). The CDR3: CASSRQGEISPLHF. The CDR3 coding sequence is TGTGCCAGTAGTAGACAGGGCGAAATCTCACCCCTCCACTTT.

The chain employs TRBV30 and TRBJ1-1; D is unclear. The CDR3 contains 13 residues. In germline, CDR1 is GTSNPN, CDR2 SVGIG (reference sequence). Trimming took 2 bases from V and 2 from J, leaving 9 bases between them. For the CDR3, the DNA is TGTGCCTGGAGTCTCCCCCTCAACACTGAAGCTTTCTTT. Amino acid sequence: CAWSLPLNTEAFF.

V gene TRBV28 combines with J gene TRBJ1-5; TRBD1 matches 8 bases. CDR1 is MDHEN and CDR2 is SYDVKM in the germline V gene. CDR3 length: 14 residues. The junction had 6 bases not matched to a gene; V was cut back by 3 bases and J by 8 bases. This CDR3 reads CASSFGAGGKPQHF. DNA of the CDR3: TGTGCCAGCAGTTTTGGGGCAGGGGGCAAGCCCCAGCATTTT.

The chain is built from TRBV4-1 and TRBJ1-6; D might be TRBD1 (5 bases). Trimming took off 4 bases at V and 7 bases at J, with 17 bases between the two ends. This CDR3 spans 16 amino acids. Germline V gene lookup returns CDR1 MGHRA and CDR2 YSYEKL. The DNA for the CDR3 is TGCGCCAGCAGCCGTATTGGAGGGGCCGAGAATTCACCCCTCCACTTT. Translation gives CASSRIGGAENSPLHF.

This chain links TRBV18 with TRBJ2-1, with D tentatively TRBD1 (5 bases). The germline CDR1 and CDR2 sequences are KGHSH and LQKENI. CDR3 length: 16 amino acids. The ends were cut back, 1 base at V and 5 bases at J, with 15 bases in the middle. Here the CDR3 DNA reads TGTGCCAGCTCACCACTAGATCAGGGCGTCAACAATGAGCAGTTCTTC. Its protein product is CASSPLDQGVNNEQFF.

CDR3 region: CAWSVDSGSYNEQFF. In DNA form, the CDR3 reads TGTGCCTGGAGTGTAGATTCGGGATCCTACAATGAGCAGTTCTTC. The rearrangement joins TRBV30 to TRBJ2-1; tentatively, D is TRBD2 (5 bases). V shed 0 bases and J shed 1 base, with 10 bases lying between them. The CDR3 extends over 15 amino acids. CDR1 is GTSNPN and CDR2 is SVGIG in the germline V gene (reference sequence).

CDR3 in amino acids: CASSGRAGTGGDTGELFF. CDR3 sequence (DNA): TGTGCCAGCAGCGGTCGTGCCGGGACAGGGGGCGACACCGGGGAGCTGTTTTTT. V is TRBV7-6 and J is TRBJ2-2; 12 bases match TRBD1. V was pared by 5 bases and J by 3 bases, with 10 bases of the junction left unmatched. CDR1 is SGHVS and CDR2 is FNYEAQ in the germline V gene. CDR3 length: 18 amino acids.

This clone was observed a single time. The chain recombines TRBV5-5 with TRBJ2-7; D is possibly TRBD1 (6 bases). Germline V lookup: CDR1 SGHKS, CDR2 YYEKEE (reference sequence). This CDR3 is 14 amino acids long. V lost 6 bases to trimming and J lost 3 bases, with 16 bases between them. CDR3 loop: CASTNPGQVYEQYF. The CDR3 DNA reads TGTGCCAGCACCAATCCGGGACAAGTCTACGAGCAGTACTTC.

V gene TRBV7-9 combines with J gene TRBJ2-1; 7 bases are a match to TRBD1. CDR1 and CDR2 from the germline V gene are SEHNR and FQNEAQ (reference sequence). This CDR3 comprises 14 residues. V lost 4 bases, J lost 9 bases, and 9 bases stayed unmatched. DNA of the CDR3: TGTGCCAGCAGCTCCCCAGACAGGGTCACTGAGCAGTTCTTC. This gives the protein CASSSPDRVTEQFF.

As concerns this clone: It is unclear where the CDR3 begins or ends on the DNA, so no DNA is shown, and the CDR3 is as TCRdb lists it. This chain links TRBV21-1 with TRBJ2-7; the table's D call of TRBD1 was not tested on the DNA. TRBV21-1 has pseudogene status. The CDR3 numbers 18 amino acids, ends counted. The CDR3 sequence: CASSLTPIWGLGAYEQYF.

The genes are TRBV2 and TRBJ2-7; D perhaps matches TRBD2 (6 bases). Germline values: CDR1 SNHLY, CDR2 FYNNEI. CDR3 length: 15 residues. The V end lost 7 bases, the J end lost 4 bases, and 20 bases lay between the germline ends. The CDR3 DNA follows: TGTGCCAGCACCACAAGGTCGGCAGGGACTTACGAGCAGTACTTC. Residues: CASTTRSAGTYEQYF.

V is TRBV19 and J is TRBJ2-1, with TRBD2 matching 11 bases. This CDR3 has 15 residues. Trimming took 4 bases from V and 7 from J; bases not matched to a gene: 6. CDR1 and CDR2 (germline): LNHDA, SQIVND (reference sequence). Written as DNA, the CDR3 is TGTGCCAGTAGTACCTCGACTAGCGGGAAGAATGAGCAGTTCTTC. Its protein is CASSTSTSGKNEQFF.

The gene calls are TRBV30 and TRBJ1-2; no clear D. Trimming shortened V by 5 bases and J by 4 bases, and 11 bases separated the two germline ends. The CDR3 extends over 12 amino acids. Germline-derived CDR1 and CDR2 are GTSNPN and SVGIG (reference sequence). The CDR3 bases are TGTGCCTGGGGGCGGGAAGGCTATGGCTACACCTTC. Residues: CAWGREGYGYTF.

V is TRBV28 and J is TRBJ2-7; 10 nucleotides agree with TRBD2. The CDR3 is made up of 14 amino acids. CDR1 and CDR2 (germline): MDHEN, SYDVKM. The junction had 11 bases not matched to a gene; V was cut back by 10 bases and J by 5 bases. CDR3 sequence (DNA): TGTGCCACCCACACTAGCGGGAACCTACACGAGCAGTACTTC. Translation: CATHTSGNLHEQYF.

This chain joins TRBV15 and TRBJ2-1; D is uncertain. Germline CDR1 LNHNV, CDR2 YYDKDF (reference sequence). Trimming pared 4 bases from V and 15 bases from J, leaving 16 bases between. This CDR3 has 12 residues. The CDR3 sequence: CATSTTGAEGFF. The CDR3 bases are TGTGCCACCAGCACCACGGGTGCTGAAGGGTTCTTC.

The chain recombines TRBV11-2 with TRBJ1-1; the match to TRBD1 covers 9 bases. With V trimmed by 5 bases and J by 6 bases, 10 bases remained unmatched. The CDR3 is made up of 15 amino acids. From germline, CDR1 is SGHAT and CDR2 FQNNGV. The chain's CDR3 is CASSQGTGHFAEAFF. DNA of the CDR3: TGTGCCAGCAGCCAAGGGACAGGGCATTTTGCTGAAGCTTTCTTT.

The chain employs TRBV20-1 and TRBJ2-7; either TRBD1 or TRBD2 may fit D (5 bases each). Germline CDR1 and CDR2: DFQATT and SNEGSKA (reference sequence). V was cut by 3 bases and J by 2 bases, with 8 bases left in between. The CDR3 is 12 amino acids. The CDR3 region has the DNA TGCAGTGCTAGTGAGGGGCCCTACGAGCAGTACTTC. Its protein product is CSASEGPYEQYF.

This chain uses TRBV2 with TRBJ1-6; 7 bases align to TRBD1. This CDR3 is 14 amino acids long. Germline assignment: CDR1 SNHLY and CDR2 FYNNEI. J lost 5 bases, V lost 6 bases, and 4 bases had no gene match. Written as DNA, the CDR3 is TGTGCCAGCAGCGGGACAGTAAATAATTCACCCCTCCACTTT. This translates into CASSGTVNNSPLHF.

V is TRBV5-6 and J is TRBJ2-7, with D maybe TRBD2 (6 bases). Germline V CDR1 and CDR2: SGHDT, YYEEEE. Trimming stripped 1 base from V and 2 bases from J, with 10 bases between. CDR3 length equals 14 residues. CDR3 sequence reads: CASSLLSGAYEQYF. Here the CDR3 DNA reads TGTGCCAGCAGCTTGTTGTCGGGAGCCTACGAGCAGTACTTC.